Shown below are 11 T cell receptor beta chains from a single sample sequenced in a study of blood T cell repertoires in COVID-19. The method was immunoSEQ multiplex PCR; TCRdb's version includes in-frame clones alone and lacks a portion of them. This sample has about 59,000 clones, with 79% found just once. The sample taken for sequencing was peripheral blood. These TCRs come from a man between 60 and 75 years old with acute or convalescent COVID-19.

This chain uses TRBV18 with TRBJ2-7, with a tentative D call TRBD2 (6 bases). CDR1 is KGHSH, CDR2 LQKENI, per germline. The CDR3 totals 16 residues. Trimming took off 6 bases at V and 4 bases at J, with 22 bases between the two ends. The CDR3 DNA sequence: TGTGCCAGCTCCGCTCAGAGGGCTAGCGAGTTATACGAGCAGTACTTC. It is translated as CASSAQRASELYEQYF.

This sequence joins TRBV7-9 and TRBJ2-3; 9 positions agree with TRBD2. CDR1 is SEHNR and CDR2 is FQNEAQ in the germline V gene (reference sequence). The CDR3 contains 15 residues. J was trimmed by 4 bases and V by 5 bases; bases with no gene match: 7. CDR3 region: CASSLSGRGSDTQYF. The CDR3 bases are TGTGCCAGCAGCCTTAGCGGGAGAGGGTCAGATACGCAGTATTTT.

The rearrangement links TRBV4-2 to TRBJ1-2, with 7 positions matching TRBD1. Unmatched junction bases numbered 16, after V lost 5 bases and J lost 7 bases. The CDR3 is 16 amino acids. The germline V gene encodes CDR1 LGHNA and CDR2 YNFKEQ. This chain's CDR3 is CASSESVGTGDFGYTF. The CDR3 DNA sequence: TGTGCCAGCAGCGAATCTGTGGGAACAGGGGATTTTGGCTACACCTTC.

The chain links TRBV29-1 to TRBJ1-1; the D gene is possibly TRBD1 (5 bases). Germline-derived CDR1 and CDR2 are SQVTM and ANQGSEA. CDR3 length: 12 amino acids. Trimming left V 8 bases short and J 3 bases short, with 13 bases between. The CDR3 DNA reads as TGCAGCACTGGGGGGGGAGACACTGAAGCTTTCTTT. Translated: CSTGGGDTEAFF.

This clone was counted once. This chain links TRBV24-1 with TRBJ2-2; TRBD2 matches at 12 bases. Germline V gene data show CDR1 as KGHDR and CDR2 as SFDVKD. This CDR3 is built from 17 residues. Trimming cost V 3 bases and J 5 bases; bases outside gene matches: 6. The CDR3 DNA sequence: TGTGCCACCAGTGATACGACTAGCGGGAGAGGGACCGGGGAGCTGTTTTTT. Encoded protein: CATSDTTSGRGTGELFF.

The chain combines TRBV5-1 with TRBJ1-5; D is possibly TRBD1 (6 bases). The CDR3 length is 13 residues. The V end lost 0 bases, the J end lost 7 bases, and 8 bases lay between the germline ends. Germline V gene lookup returns CDR1 SGHRS and CDR2 YFSETQ. CDR3 protein: CASSLGQDQPQHF. CDR3 nucleotide sequence: TGCGCCAGCAGCTTGGGACAGGACCAGCCCCAGCATTTT.

This clone was counted a few times. The rearrangement links TRBV21-1 to TRBJ2-3; the D call of TRBD1 is as the table states it, not checked on the DNA. TRBV21-1 is a pseudogene. CDR3 length: 16 residues. CDR3 DNA sequence: TGTGCCAGCAGCAAAAACGGACAGGCGAGCACAGATACGCAGTATTTT. Protein: CASSKNGQASTDTQYF.

This clone was observed a single time. This chain joins TRBV7-9 and TRBJ2-3; the D gene is possibly TRBD2 (5 bases). V was pared by 9 bases and J by 2 bases, with 15 bases between. Germline V CDR1 and CDR2: SEHNR, FQNEAQ (reference sequence). This CDR3 has 14 amino acids. CDR3 in amino acids: CASIPGSTTDTQYF. As DNA, the CDR3 is TGTGCCAGTATCCCGGGATCTACCACAGATACGCAGTATTTT.

The V call is TRBV28, the J call TRBJ1-2; D not certain. The V end lost 4 bases, the J end lost 2 bases, and 8 bases lay between the germline ends. The CDR3 spans 13 residues. In germline, CDR1 is MDHEN, CDR2 SYDVKM. CDR3 sequence (DNA): TGTGCCAGCAGTTATGCAGGAAACTATGGCTACACCTTC. Its protein product is CASSYAGNYGYTF.

The gene calls are TRBV19 and TRBJ1-2; D ambiguous. CDR1 and CDR2 (germline): LNHDA, SQIVND (reference sequence). CDR3 length: 13 amino acids. Deletions cut 5 bases from V and 4 bases from J, with 11 bases between. CDR3 region: CASSPRAVYGYTF. For the CDR3, the DNA is TGTGCCAGTAGTCCCCGAGCGGTCTATGGCTACACCTTC.

This chain links TRBV5-1 with TRBJ1-1; 8 bases are a match to TRBD1. Germline loops: CDR1 SGHRS, CDR2 YFSETQ. The CDR3 runs to 14 residues. The ends lost 4 bases at V and 3 bases at J; junction bases unmatched: 5. The CDR3 here is CASSLTGVDTEAFF. DNA of the CDR3: TGCGCCAGCAGCCTGACAGGGGTGGACACTGAAGCTTTCTTT.